This T cell receptor beta chain is drawn from a study of blood T cell repertoires in COVID-19. Study-wide background: The analysed material was cDNA or gDNA that came from T cells, B-cell-depleted T cells, or PBMCs.

As originally analysed: Reference gene primer amplification gave nucleated cell count estimates. The assay was immunoSEQ multiplex PCR, and TCRdb's table has in-frame clones only and misses some. Clone size and the V and J calls come from that table; the DNA yielded D and trimming. The sample carries about 190,000 clones, roughly nine tenths recorded once. The CDR3 is 15 residues long. V lost 7 bases to trimming and J lost 1 base, with 16 bases between them. The germline V gene encodes CDR1 SEHNR and CDR2 FQNEAQ (reference sequence). The chain recombines TRBV7-9 with TRBJ1-1; D perhaps matches TRBD1 (5 bases). This TCR derives from a man aged 25 to 40 with acute or convalescent COVID-19. The sequencing sample was made of peripheral blood. This CDR3 reads CASTSADSKNTEAFF. The CDR3 DNA reads as TGTGCCAGCACCTCTGCAGACAGCAAGAACACTGAAGCTTTCTTT.